This paragraph reports one T cell receptor (beta chain). What it recognizes is unknown. The sample comes from a study of post-analysis software for immune sequencing data. Whole-study findings and limits: Controls showed lower frequencies than patients for 5 or 6 TRBV segments, and TRBV5-6, TRBV5-1 and TRBV20-1 were among these.

cDNA libraries for TCR beta contained unique molecular identifiers. TCRdb reanalysed the PCR reads using MiXCR and keeps one entry per CDR3 protein. Here the sample spans 380,000 or so distinct CDR3 sequences, less than 40% being singletons. The CDR3 sequence is 12 residues long. V dropped 2 bases and J dropped 7 bases, with 9 bases sitting between them. Germline CDR1 MNHNY, CDR2 SVGAGI (reference sequence). This sequence joins TRBV6-6 and TRBJ2-7; perhaps TRBD1 as D (6 bases). Material for sequencing was blood. The TCR sequence derives from a girl aged 5-17 years with multiple sclerosis. The CDR3 DNA reads as TGTGCCAGCAGTTACACACAGGGTGAGCAGTACTTC. This gives the protein CASSYTQGEQYF.